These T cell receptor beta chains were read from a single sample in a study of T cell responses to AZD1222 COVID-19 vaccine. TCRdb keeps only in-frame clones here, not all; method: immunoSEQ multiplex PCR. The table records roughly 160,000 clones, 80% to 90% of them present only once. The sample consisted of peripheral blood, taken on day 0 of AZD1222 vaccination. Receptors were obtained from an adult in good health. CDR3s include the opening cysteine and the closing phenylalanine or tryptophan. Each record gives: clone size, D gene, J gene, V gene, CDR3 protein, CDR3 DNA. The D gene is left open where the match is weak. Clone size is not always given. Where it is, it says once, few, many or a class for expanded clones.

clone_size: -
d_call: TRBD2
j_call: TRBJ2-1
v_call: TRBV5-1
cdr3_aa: CASSSLAGVENEQFF
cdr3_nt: TGCGCCAGCAGCTCTCTGGCGGGGGTTGAAAATGAGCAGTTCTTC

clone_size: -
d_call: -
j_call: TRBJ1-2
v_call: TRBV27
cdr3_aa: CASSLSAGVPYGYTF
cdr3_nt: TGTGCCAGCAGTTTATCCGCAGGGGTCCCCTATGGCTACACCTTC

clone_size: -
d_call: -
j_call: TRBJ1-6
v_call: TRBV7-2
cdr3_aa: CASSPEYTGPHSPLHF
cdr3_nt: TGTGCCAGCAGCCCTGAGTACACGGGGCCCCATTCACCCCTCCACTTT

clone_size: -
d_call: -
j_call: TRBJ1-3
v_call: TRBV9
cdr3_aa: CASSPRVREDSGNTIYF
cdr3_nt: TGTGCCAGCAGCCCCCGAGTGCGTGAGGACTCTGGAAACACCATATATTTT

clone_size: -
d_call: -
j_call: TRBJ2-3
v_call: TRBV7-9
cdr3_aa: CASSLDAGTDTQYF
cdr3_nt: TGTGCCAGCAGCTTAGACGCAGGCACAGATACGCAGTATTTT

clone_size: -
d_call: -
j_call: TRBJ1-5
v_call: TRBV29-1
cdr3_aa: CSVEDPRLEGGNQPQHF
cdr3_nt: TGCAGCGTTGAAGATCCCAGGCTGGAGGGAGGCAATCAGCCCCAGCATTTT

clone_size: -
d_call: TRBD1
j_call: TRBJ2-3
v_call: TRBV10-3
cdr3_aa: CAIRLGQGGADTQYF
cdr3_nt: TGTGCCATCAGACTGGGACAGGGGGGCGCAGATACGCAGTATTTT

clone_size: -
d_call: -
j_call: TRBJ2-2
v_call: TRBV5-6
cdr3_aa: CASSTTRGSGELFF
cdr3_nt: TGTGCCAGCAGCACGACTAGGGGTTCCGGGGAGCTGTTTTTT

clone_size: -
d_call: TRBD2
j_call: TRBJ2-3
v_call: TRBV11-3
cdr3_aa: CASSFLTGGASTDTQYF
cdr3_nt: TGTGCCAGCAGCTTCCTAACGGGGGGTGCTAGCACAGATACGCAGTATTTT

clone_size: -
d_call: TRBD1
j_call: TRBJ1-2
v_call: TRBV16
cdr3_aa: CASSPLAGGQGDLGYTF
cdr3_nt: TGTGCCAGCAGCCCCCTTGCGGGGGGACAGGGGGATCTCGGCTACACCTTC

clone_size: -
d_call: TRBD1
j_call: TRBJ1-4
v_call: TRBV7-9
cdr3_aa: CASSLGTGGREKLFF
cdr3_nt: TGTGCCAGCAGCTTAGGGACAGGGGGACGCGAAAAACTGTTTTTT

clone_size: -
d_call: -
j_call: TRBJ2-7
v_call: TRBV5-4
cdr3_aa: CASSFGQGTYEQYF
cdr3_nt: TGTGCCAGCAGCTTTGGGCAGGGAACCTACGAGCAGTACTTC

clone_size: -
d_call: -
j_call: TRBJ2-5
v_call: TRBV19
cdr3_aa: CASSIAVTTGGTQYF
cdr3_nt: TGTGCCAGTAGTATAGCCGTGACTACTGGGGGGACCCAGTACTTC

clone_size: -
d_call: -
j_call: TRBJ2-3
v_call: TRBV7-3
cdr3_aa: CASSSRTYTDTQYF
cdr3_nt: TGTGCCAGCAGCTCTAGGACATACACAGATACGCAGTATTTT

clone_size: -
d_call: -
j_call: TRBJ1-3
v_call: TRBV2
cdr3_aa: CASSDESSGNTIYF
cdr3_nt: TGTGCCAGCAGTGATGAGAGCTCTGGAAACACCATATATTTT

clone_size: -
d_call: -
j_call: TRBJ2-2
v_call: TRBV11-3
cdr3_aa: CASSFGGPAPGELFF
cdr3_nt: TGTGCCAGCAGCTTTGGCGGACCCGCGCCCGGGGAGCTGTTTTTT

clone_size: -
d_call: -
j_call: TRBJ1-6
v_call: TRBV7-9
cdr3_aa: CASSLEFGGISPLHF
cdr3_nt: TGTGCCAGCAGCTTGGAGTTTGGAGGGATCTCACCCCTCCACTTT

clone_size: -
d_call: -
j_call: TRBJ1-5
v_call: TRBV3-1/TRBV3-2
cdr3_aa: CASSQDHSNQPQHF
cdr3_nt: TGTGCCAGCAGCCAAGATCACAGCAATCAGCCCCAGCATTTT

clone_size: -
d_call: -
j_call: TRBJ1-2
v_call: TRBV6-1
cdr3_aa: CASSESVPVYGYTF
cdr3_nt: TGTGCCAGCAGTGAATCCGTCCCCGTCTATGGCTACACCTTC

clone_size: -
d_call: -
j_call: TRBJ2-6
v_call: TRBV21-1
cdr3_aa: CASSRRSGGLGGANVLTF
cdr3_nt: TGTGCCAGCAGTCGAAGATCGGGAGGGTTAGGTGGGGCCAACGTCCTGACTTTC

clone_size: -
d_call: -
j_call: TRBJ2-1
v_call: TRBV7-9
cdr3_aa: CASSSFPHEQFF
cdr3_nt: TGTGCCAGCAGCTCATTCCCGCATGAGCAGTTCTTC

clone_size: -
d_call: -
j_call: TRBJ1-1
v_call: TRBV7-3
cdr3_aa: CASSSILNTEAFF
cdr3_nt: TGTGCCAGCAGCTCCATCCTGAACACTGAAGCTTTCTTT

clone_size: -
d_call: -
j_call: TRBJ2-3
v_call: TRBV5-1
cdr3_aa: CASSPLGSVGTDTQYF
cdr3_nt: TGCGCCAGCAGCCCCCTAGGGAGTGTGGGAACAGATACGCAGTATTTT

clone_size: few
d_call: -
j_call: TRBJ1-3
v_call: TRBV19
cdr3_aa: CASSDQPSSGNTIYF
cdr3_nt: TGTGCCAGTAGTGACCAACCCAGCTCTGGAAACACCATATATTTT

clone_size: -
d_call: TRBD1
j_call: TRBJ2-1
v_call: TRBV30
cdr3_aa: CAWSGDRRSYNEQFF
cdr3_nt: TGTGCCTGGAGTGGGGACAGGCGCTCCTACAATGAGCAGTTCTTC

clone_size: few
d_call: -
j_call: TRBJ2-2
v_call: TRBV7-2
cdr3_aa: CASSLSTNTGELFF
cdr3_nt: TGTGCCAGCAGCTTAAGTACGAACACCGGGGAGCTGTTTTTT

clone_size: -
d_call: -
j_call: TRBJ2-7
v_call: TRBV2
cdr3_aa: CASSEYYEQYF
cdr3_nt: TGTGCCAGCAGTGAGTACTACGAGCAGTACTTC

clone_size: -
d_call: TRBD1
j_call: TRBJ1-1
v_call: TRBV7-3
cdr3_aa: CASSLTGQGLFTEAFF
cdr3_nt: TGTGCCAGCAGCTTAACAGGACAGGGCCTTTTCACTGAAGCTTTCTTT

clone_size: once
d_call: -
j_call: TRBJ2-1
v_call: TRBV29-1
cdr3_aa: CSVLTGLQSYNEQFF
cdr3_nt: TGCAGCGTTCTGACGGGACTGCAATCCTACAATGAGCAGTTCTTC

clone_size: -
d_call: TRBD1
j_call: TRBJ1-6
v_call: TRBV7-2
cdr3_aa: CASREGQLNSPLHF
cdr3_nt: TGTGCCAGCAGGGAGGGACAGCTTAATTCACCCCTCCACTTT

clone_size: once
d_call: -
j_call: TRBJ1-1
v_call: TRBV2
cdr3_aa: CASSEERVAEAFF
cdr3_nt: TGTGCCAGCAGTGAAGAAAGGGTGGCTGAAGCTTTCTTT

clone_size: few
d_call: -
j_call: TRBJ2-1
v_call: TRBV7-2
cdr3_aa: CASSLLTRNNEQFF
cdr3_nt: TGTGCCAGCAGCTTATTGACGCGAAACAATGAGCAGTTCTTC

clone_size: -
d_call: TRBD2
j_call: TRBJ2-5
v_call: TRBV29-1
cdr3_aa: CSVDLRGDKETQYF
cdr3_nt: TGCAGCGTTGACTTGCGGGGGGATAAAGAGACCCAGTACTTC

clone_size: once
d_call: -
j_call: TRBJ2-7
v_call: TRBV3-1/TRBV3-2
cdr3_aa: CASSPPNLRQYF
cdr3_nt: TGTGCCAGCAGCCCTCCCAACCTGAGGCAGTACTTC

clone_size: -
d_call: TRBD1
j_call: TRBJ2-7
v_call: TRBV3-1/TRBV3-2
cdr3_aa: CASSTGGYEQYF
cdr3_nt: TGTGCCAGCAGTACAGGGGGCTACGAGCAGTACTTC

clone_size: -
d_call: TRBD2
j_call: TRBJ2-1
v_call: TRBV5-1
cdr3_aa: CASSLTLAVQDEQFF
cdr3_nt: TGCGCCAGCAGCTTGACTCTAGCGGTGCAGGATGAGCAGTTCTTC

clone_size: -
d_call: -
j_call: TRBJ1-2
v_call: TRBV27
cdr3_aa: CASRTASNYGYTF
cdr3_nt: TGTGCCAGCAGGACAGCATCGAACTATGGCTACACCTTC

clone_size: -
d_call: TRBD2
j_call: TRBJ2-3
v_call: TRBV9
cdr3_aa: CASSVGSRGGSDTQYF
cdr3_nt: TGTGCCAGCAGCGTAGGGTCTCGCGGGGGTTCAGATACGCAGTATTTT

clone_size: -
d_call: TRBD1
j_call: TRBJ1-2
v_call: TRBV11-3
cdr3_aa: CASSAGTVGILNYGYTF
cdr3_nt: TGTGCCAGCAGCGCCGGGACAGTGGGTATATTAAACTATGGCTACACCTTC

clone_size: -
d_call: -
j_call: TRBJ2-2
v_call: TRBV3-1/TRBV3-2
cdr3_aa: CASSQDWLQTPGELFF
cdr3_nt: TGTGCCAGCAGCCAAGATTGGCTACAAACTCCTGGGGAGCTGTTTTTT

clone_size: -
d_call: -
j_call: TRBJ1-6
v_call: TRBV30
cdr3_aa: CAWSRVGGGSSYNSPLHF
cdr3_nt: TGTGCCTGGAGCCGCGTCGGAGGCGGGAGCTCCTATAATTCACCCCTCCACTTT

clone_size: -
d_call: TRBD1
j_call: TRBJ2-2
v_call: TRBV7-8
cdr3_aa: CASNQGAGLGTGELFF
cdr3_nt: TGTGCCAGCAACCAGGGGGCCGGGCTTGGGACCGGGGAGCTGTTTTTT

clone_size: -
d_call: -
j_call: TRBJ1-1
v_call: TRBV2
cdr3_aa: CASGFLGGEAFF
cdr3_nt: TGTGCCAGCGGGTTTCTGGGGGGAGAAGCTTTCTTT

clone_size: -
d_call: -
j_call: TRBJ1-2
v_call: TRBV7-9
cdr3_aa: CASSSGLTYGYTF
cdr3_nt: TGTGCCAGCAGCTCGGGACTGACCTATGGCTACACCTTC

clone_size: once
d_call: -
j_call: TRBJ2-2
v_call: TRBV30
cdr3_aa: CAWSQGQLGTGELFF
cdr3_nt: TGTGCCTGGAGTCAGGGGCAATTGGGGACCGGGGAGCTGTTTTTT

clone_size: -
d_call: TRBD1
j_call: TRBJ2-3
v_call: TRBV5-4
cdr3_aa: CASSLTGGSDTQYF
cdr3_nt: TGTGCCAGCAGCTTAACAGGGGGCTCGGATACGCAGTATTTT

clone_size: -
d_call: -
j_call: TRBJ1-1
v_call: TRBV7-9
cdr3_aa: CASSLVGRRGNTEAFF
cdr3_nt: TGTGCCAGCAGCTTAGTCGGGCGCCGGGGGAACACTGAAGCTTTCTTT

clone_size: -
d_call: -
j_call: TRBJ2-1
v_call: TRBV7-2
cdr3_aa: CASNPDGYNEQFF
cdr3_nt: TGTGCCAGCAACCCCGACGGATACAATGAGCAGTTCTTC